Here is one TCR beta chain with its context. Its antigen is unknown. CD45RO-negative, CCR7-positively selected cells formed the naive CD8 fraction, excluding terminally differentiated effector memory CD45RA+ cells. The germline V gene encodes CDR1 LNHDA and CDR2 SQIVND (reference sequence). The V and J ends lost 5 bases and 6 bases respectively, with 12 bases between them. The CDR3 covers 13 residues. These data belong to a study of shared clonotypes between healthy human individuals. Findings and caveats of the study: Shared across several donors were around 4.7% of the naive CD4 clonotypes. Rarefaction gave evidence that sorted-subset sequencing remained incomplete despite large depth.

Sequencing used immunoSEQ multiplex PCR; TCRdb keeps in-frame clones, though not all of them. The repertoire consists of about 2.1 million clones, with approximately 92% occurring once and the leading ten covering about 1.7%. V and J are TRBV19 and TRBJ2-3, with D hard to call. This TCR derives from a man aged 18 to 35 in good health. Some clones in this sample may be carry-over from other donors' samples. The sequencing input was naive CD8+ T cells from PBMCs. The CDR3 loop is CASSPLGWDTQYF. CDR3 coding DNA: TGTGCCAGTAGTCCTTTAGGGTGGGATACGCAGTATTTT.